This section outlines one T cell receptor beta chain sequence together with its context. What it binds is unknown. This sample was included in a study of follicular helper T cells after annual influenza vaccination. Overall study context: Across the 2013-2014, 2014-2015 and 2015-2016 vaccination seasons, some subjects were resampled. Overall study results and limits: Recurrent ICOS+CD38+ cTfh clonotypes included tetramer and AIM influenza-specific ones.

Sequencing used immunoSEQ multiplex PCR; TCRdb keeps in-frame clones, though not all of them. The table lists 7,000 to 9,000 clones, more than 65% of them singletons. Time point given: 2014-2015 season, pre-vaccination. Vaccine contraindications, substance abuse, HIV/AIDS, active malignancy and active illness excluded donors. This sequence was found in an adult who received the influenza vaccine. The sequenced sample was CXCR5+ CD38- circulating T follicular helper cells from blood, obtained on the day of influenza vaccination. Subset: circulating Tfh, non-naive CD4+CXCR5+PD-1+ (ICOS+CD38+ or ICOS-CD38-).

CDR3 in amino acids: CASSPSKNIQYF. The DNA of the CDR3 is TGTGCCAGCTCTCCGAGCAAAAACATTCAGTACTTC. The chain joins TRBV18 to TRBJ2-4, with D unresolved. CDR1 and CDR2 (germline): KGHSH, LQKENI. The CDR3 has 12 amino acids. The V and J ends lost 6 bases and 3 bases respectively, with 6 bases between them.